This T cell receptor (beta chain) originates from a study of OX40 agonist ivuxolimab in advanced cancers. Study overall: Eligibility rules accepted prior anti-PD-1, anti-PD-L1 or anti-CTLA-4 therapy, and 40% had some.

Comment on this clone: Its antigen is still unknown.

Trimming removed 4 bases from V and 8 bases from J, with 14 bases in between. The CDR3 sequence is 14 residues long. The V gene's germline CDR1 is KGHSH and CDR2 LQKENI. The assay was immunoSEQ multiplex PCR, and TCRdb's table has in-frame clones only and misses some. The sample holds about 31,000 clones, roughly four fifths seen once. General study points: Expanded clones tended on average to be more numerous among CD8+ T cells than CD4+.

This material consisted of CD4+ or CD8+ T cells sorted from blood, taken in a trial of the OX40 agonist ivuxolimab. This clonotype was sampled from an adult with an advanced solid tumor such as melanoma, head and neck, liver or kidney cancer. The rearrangement uses TRBV18 and TRBJ1-4; D remains unclear. The CDR3 nucleotides read TGTGCCAGCTCACTAAACAATGGACGGGAAAAACTGTTTTTT. Translating gives CASSLNNGREKLFF.